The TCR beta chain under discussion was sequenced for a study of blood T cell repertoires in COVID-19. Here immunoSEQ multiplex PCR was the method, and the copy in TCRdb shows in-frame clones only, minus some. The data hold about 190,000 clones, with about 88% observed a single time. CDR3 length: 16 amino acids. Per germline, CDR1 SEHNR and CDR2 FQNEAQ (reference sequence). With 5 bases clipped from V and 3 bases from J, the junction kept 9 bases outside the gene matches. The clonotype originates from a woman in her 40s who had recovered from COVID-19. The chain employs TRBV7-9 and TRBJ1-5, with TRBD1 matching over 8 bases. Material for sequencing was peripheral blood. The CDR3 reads CASSPGTGLINQPQHF. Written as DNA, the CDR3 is TGTGCCAGCAGCCCCGGGACAGGTCTAATCAATCAGCCCCAGCATTTT.